The rows below give T cell receptor beta chains drawn from one sample of a study of response to subunit inactivated influenza vaccine. TCRdb reprocessed the RT-PCR reads via MiXCR and lists one record per CDR3 protein. The profile shows about 780,000 distinct CDR3 sequences, 15% to 20% of them singletons. The input for sequencing was PBMCs from blood, taken approximately 5 days after vaccination. The receptor source for this set is a man between 45 and 60 years old who received an inactivated influenza vaccine. The CDR3 runs from the conserved cysteine through the conserved F or W. The order of the fields is CDR3 length, D gene, V gene, clone size, J gene, CDR3 protein, CDR3 DNA. A D gene is named only where the DNA matches it firmly. Clone size is not always given. Where it is, it says once, few, many or a class for expanded clones.

cdr3_length: 16
d_call: -
v_call: TRBV6-5
clone_size: few
j_call: TRBJ1-1
cdr3_aa: CASSYDFAWAATEAFF
cdr3_nt: TGTGCCAGCAGTTACGATTTTGCCTGGGCAGCCACTGAAGCTTTCTTT

cdr3_length: 13
d_call: -
v_call: TRBV30
clone_size: few
j_call: TRBJ2-7
cdr3_aa: CAWSVLTIDEQYF
cdr3_nt: TGTGCCTGGAGTGTATTGACAATCGACGAGCAGTACTTC

cdr3_length: 15
d_call: -
v_call: TRBV5-1
clone_size: few
j_call: TRBJ2-2
cdr3_aa: CASSVRDGNTGELFF
cdr3_nt: TGCGCCAGCAGCGTCCGGGACGGTAACACCGGGGAGCTGTTTTTT

cdr3_length: 14
d_call: -
v_call: TRBV6-2/TRBV6-3
clone_size: few
j_call: TRBJ2-3
cdr3_aa: CASSYGGRSDTQYF
cdr3_nt: TGTGCCAGCAGTTACGGCGGACGGTCAGATACGCAGTATTTT

cdr3_length: 13
d_call: TRBD1
v_call: TRBV20-1
clone_size: many
j_call: TRBJ1-2
cdr3_aa: CSAPGQGRYGYTF
cdr3_nt: TGCAGTGCTCCGGGACAGGGCCGCTATGGCTACACCTTC

cdr3_length: 15
d_call: TRBD1
v_call: TRBV7-9
clone_size: -
j_call: TRBJ1-2
cdr3_aa: CASSFSGGTGIGYTF
cdr3_nt: TGTGCCAGCAGCTTCTCGGGGGGGACAGGGATTGGCTACACCTTC

cdr3_length: 15
d_call: -
v_call: TRBV5-1
clone_size: many
j_call: TRBJ2-3
cdr3_aa: CASSLGGESTDTQYF
cdr3_nt: TGCGCCAGCAGCTTGGGGGGAGAAAGCACAGATACGCAGTATTTT

cdr3_length: 15
d_call: -
v_call: TRBV4-2
clone_size: -
j_call: TRBJ2-3
cdr3_aa: CASSQEPTSTDTQYF
cdr3_nt: TGTGCCAGCAGCCAAGAACCCACTAGCACAGATACGCAGTATTTT

cdr3_length: 15
d_call: TRBD1
v_call: TRBV14
clone_size: few
j_call: TRBJ2-5
cdr3_aa: CASSQVGTGPRTQYF
cdr3_nt: TGTGCCAGCAGCCAAGTAGGGACAGGCCCAAGGACCCAGTACTTC

cdr3_length: 11
d_call: -
v_call: TRBV20-1
clone_size: few
j_call: TRBJ2-1
cdr3_aa: CSLDYGNEQFF
cdr3_nt: TGCAGTCTAGACTACGGAAATGAGCAGTTCTTC

cdr3_length: 14
d_call: -
v_call: TRBV6-1
clone_size: few
j_call: TRBJ1-4
cdr3_aa: CASSKQPYNEKLFF
cdr3_nt: TGTGCCAGCAGTAAACAACCGTATAATGAAAAACTGTTTTTT

cdr3_length: 15
d_call: -
v_call: TRBV20-1
clone_size: -
j_call: TRBJ2-7
cdr3_aa: CSAKLTGTATGEQYF
cdr3_nt: TGCAGTGCTAAGTTAACCGGGACTGCAACTGGCGAGCAGTACTTC

cdr3_length: 19
d_call: TRBD2
v_call: TRBV20-1
clone_size: few
j_call: TRBJ2-1
cdr3_aa: CSARTGLAGGQSSYNEQFF
cdr3_nt: TGCAGTGCGAGAACGGGACTAGCGGGGGGCCAGAGCTCCTACAATGAGCAGTTCTTC

cdr3_length: 16
d_call: -
v_call: TRBV11-2
clone_size: -
j_call: TRBJ1-4
cdr3_aa: CASSLGRGRANEKLFF
cdr3_nt: TGTGCCAGCAGCTTAGGAAGAGGGAGGGCTAATGAAAAACTGTTTTTT

cdr3_length: 13
d_call: -
v_call: TRBV28
clone_size: few
j_call: TRBJ2-1
cdr3_aa: CASVLDAYNEQFF
cdr3_nt: TGTGCCAGCGTGTTGGACGCTTACAATGAGCAGTTCTTC

cdr3_length: 16
d_call: TRBD2
v_call: TRBV20-1
clone_size: once
j_call: TRBJ2-1
cdr3_aa: CSARDLRTSAHNEQFF
cdr3_nt: TGCAGTGCTAGAGATCTACGGACTAGCGCCCACAATGAGCAGTTCTTC

cdr3_length: 12
d_call: -
v_call: TRBV12-3/TRBV12-4
clone_size: many
j_call: TRBJ1-1
cdr3_aa: CASSLMGQGAFF
cdr3_nt: TGTGCCAGCAGTTTGATGGGACAAGGGGCTTTCTTT

cdr3_length: 15
d_call: TRBD1
v_call: TRBV7-9
clone_size: few
j_call: TRBJ1-1
cdr3_aa: CASSSRDRVNTEAFF
cdr3_nt: TGTGCCAGCAGCTCGAGGGACAGGGTGAACACTGAAGCTTTCTTT

cdr3_length: 13
d_call: TRBD2
v_call: TRBV28
clone_size: few
j_call: TRBJ2-1
cdr3_aa: CASGAGGRYEQFF
cdr3_nt: TGTGCCAGCGGGGCGGGGGGGCGATATGAGCAGTTCTTC

cdr3_length: 14
d_call: TRBD2
v_call: TRBV20-1
clone_size: many
j_call: TRBJ2-7
cdr3_aa: CSATGGRVAGEQYF
cdr3_nt: TGCAGTGCTACGGGGGGACGGGTGGCGGGCGAGCAGTACTTC

cdr3_length: 15
d_call: TRBD1
v_call: TRBV20-1
clone_size: -
j_call: TRBJ1-1
cdr3_aa: CSATDLYRGNTEAFF
cdr3_nt: TGCAGTGCTACAGACCTTTACAGGGGGAACACTGAAGCTTTCTTT

cdr3_length: 14
d_call: -
v_call: TRBV12-3/TRBV12-4
clone_size: -
j_call: TRBJ1-1
cdr3_aa: CASSFTNRNTEAFF
cdr3_nt: TGTGCCAGCAGTTTTACCAATAGGAACACTGAAGCTTTCTTT

cdr3_length: 14
d_call: -
v_call: TRBV12-3/TRBV12-4
clone_size: -
j_call: TRBJ1-3
cdr3_aa: CASIQQGIGNTIYF
cdr3_nt: TGTGCCAGCATTCAACAGGGCATTGGAAACACCATATATTTT